This T cell receptor beta chain comes out of a study of post-analysis software for immune sequencing data. Whole-study context: Relapsing-remitting, secondary progressive and progressive-relapsing forms of multiple sclerosis all featured among disease courses. The study, taken as a whole, reports: Five TRBV segments occurring more often in patients than controls included TRBV5-6, TRBV5-1 and TRBV20-1. Multiple sclerosis was associated with a significant reduction in normalized Chao1 diversity relative to controls.

Worth noting for this clonotype: Antigen specificity is unknown. One base away lies a much larger clone, so this may be a sequencing read error.

The authors incorporated unique molecular identifiers into the TCR beta cDNA libraries. TCRdb redid the calling of the PCR reads with MiXCR, one entry per CDR3 protein. The sample contains approximately 150,000 distinct CDR3 sequences, about 29% of which appear only once. The germline V gene encodes CDR1 LGHNA and CDR2 YNFKEQ. This CDR3 spans 14 amino acids. With V trimmed by 4 bases and J by 10 bases, 9 bases remained unmatched. The J gene is TRBJ2-1, the V gene TRBV4-2; 8 bases match TRBD1. Sequences were obtained from blood. This sequence originates from a girl aged 5-17 years with multiple sclerosis. This chain's CDR3 is CASSPRQGTGEQFF. The CDR3 region has the DNA TGTGCCAGCAGCCCACGACAGGGGACAGGCGAGCAGTTCTTC.